This T cell receptor (beta chain) emerged from a study of radiation and T cells in renal cell carcinoma (dated by TCRdb to 2018 to 2021). The study in broad terms: TCR beta sequencing covered around 50 samples in total, comprising some 25 tumors and about 27 peripheral blood samples. The last blood draw happened 4 weeks after radiation, timed to coincide with nephrectomy. In the 55 or so samples combined, some 4 million unique CDR3 nucleotide sequences were found, encoding about 2.7 million unique CDR3 amino acid sequences.

Beyond this particular receptor, the publication reports: Effects of radiation dose or scheduling on the TCR repertoire could not be addressed with the single-armed trial design. No pretreatment tumor biopsies were available, so the baseline intratumoral presence of clonotypes could not be determined. An increase in top tumor clonotypes in blood was observed from baseline to 2 weeks post-radiation, followed by contraction by 4 weeks, which was taken to suggest transient expansion of tumor-resident clones. Tracking of blood repertoire dynamics stopped at around 4 weeks after treatment, with no follow-up past that point.

As regards this clone: There is no known antigen for this receptor. Base qualities are not provided; no much larger clone lies one nucleotide away.

The immunoSEQ kit was used, according to the manufacturer's recommendations, to generate TCR beta libraries from genomic DNA. To prepare the libraries, a first multiplex PCR with proprietary primers was run, followed by a second PCR that added unique barcodes, and a bead cleanup was done after each round. Each sample batch included a kit-provided positive control reaction and a negative control reaction. The final libraries were assessed on an Agilent 4200 TapeStation D1000 ScreenTape, pooled by volume, and quantified by qPCR. Sequencing was performed on an Illumina NextSeq500 using a MidOutput 150-cycle cartridge, with 156 Read1 cycles, 15 Index1 cycles, and the kit custom primers. The pooled library was loaded at approximately 0.98 pM with around 20% PhiX control spiked in. As for how the authors treated the data: Vendor-processed data were analyzed in R, and a clonotype was defined as all T cells sharing the same CDR3 nucleotide sequence. In the clone abundance analyses, frequencies were normalized to the 10,000 most abundant clones in each sample. Public T cell clones, which averaged fewer than five per sample, were removed prior to analysis. Tumor-enriched clonotypes and baseline blood-enriched clonotypes were defined as those with an abundance difference of at least 32-fold between compartments. A beta-binomial differential abundance model was used to identify clonotypes that expanded or contracted between blood time points. Tumor-blood repertoire similarity was measured with the Baroni-Urbani and Buser coefficient, and groups were compared using two-tailed Wilcoxon tests in R. TCRdb's version of the immuneACCESS table is confined to in-frame rearrangements and falls short of the full clone set. An unresolved V gene accounts for under half of the shortfall where checked; the remainder is of unknown origin. That table is the source of V, J and clone size, and D and trimming were worked out from the DNA. Counted in this sample were 130,000 to 150,000 clones; approximately 86% of them appeared once. The ten top clones hold about a sixth of the sample.

Taken with the paper, the label for time point translates to: blood 4 weeks post-SBRT, at nephrectomy. This specimen's treatment or condition label, interpreted: 15 Gy SBRT to primary tumor, nephrectomy 4 weeks later. Samples were obtained from a clinical trial, in which 15 Gy stereotactic body radiation therapy was delivered to primary renal cell carcinomas and nephrectomy was performed 4 weeks later. Serial peripheral blood from radiation-treated patients was sampled at baseline, 2 weeks and 4 weeks after SBRT to track tumor-enriched clonotypes. Every patient's renal cell carcinoma showed clear cell pathology. Genomic DNA for TCR sequencing was prepared using the QIAamp DNA Blood Mini Kit (Qiagen). The analyses included just those samples that passed every quality control check. The CDR3 goes from the cysteine to the phenylalanine over 14 residues. Of all the DNA, just the CDR3 is kept, 42 bases in frame from base 1. Sequences MNHNS (CDR1) and SASEGT (CDR2) are obtained from the germline V gene.

The sample was blood, taken from a patient whose treatment included radiotherapy and nephrectomy. The sequence derives from a woman aged 50 to 65 with renal cell carcinoma. The V gene is TRBV6-1 and the J gene is TRBJ2-5; 8 central bases correspond to TRBD1. TRBJ2-7 explains the end of the DNA better; the J call may be wrong. The nucleotides read TGTGCCAGCAGAGGCGGGACAGGAGGATACGAGCAGTACTTC. The encoded protein is CASRGGTGGYEQYF.